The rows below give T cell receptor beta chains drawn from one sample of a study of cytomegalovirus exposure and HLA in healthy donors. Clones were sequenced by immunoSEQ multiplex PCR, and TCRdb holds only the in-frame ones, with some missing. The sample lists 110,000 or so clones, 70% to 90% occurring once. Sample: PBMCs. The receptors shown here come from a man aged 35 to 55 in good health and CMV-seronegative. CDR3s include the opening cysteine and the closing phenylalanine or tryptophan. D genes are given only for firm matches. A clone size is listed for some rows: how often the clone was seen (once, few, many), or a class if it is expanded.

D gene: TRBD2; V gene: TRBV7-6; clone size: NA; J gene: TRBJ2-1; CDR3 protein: CASSSAGGTTYNEQFF; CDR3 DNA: TGTGCCAGCAGCTCTGCGGGGGGGACTACCTACAATGAGCAGTTCTTC
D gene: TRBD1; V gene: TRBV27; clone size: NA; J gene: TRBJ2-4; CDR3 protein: CASSPGQLLGIQYF; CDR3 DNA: TGTGCCAGCAGTCCGGGACAGCTCCTGGGGATTCAGTACTTC
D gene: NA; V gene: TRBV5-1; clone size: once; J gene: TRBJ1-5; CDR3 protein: CASSSLTHSNQPQHF; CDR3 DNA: TGCGCCAGCAGCTCCCTTACACATAGCAATCAGCCCCAGCATTTT
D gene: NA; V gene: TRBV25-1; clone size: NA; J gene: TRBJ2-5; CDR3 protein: CASSESSQETQYF; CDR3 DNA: TGTGCCAGCAGTGAATCTAGCCAAGAGACCCAGTACTTC
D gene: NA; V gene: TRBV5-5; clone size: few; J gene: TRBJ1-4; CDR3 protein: CASSQRTATNEKLFF; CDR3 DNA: TGTGCCAGCAGCCAAAGGACAGCAACTAATGAAAAACTGTTTTTT
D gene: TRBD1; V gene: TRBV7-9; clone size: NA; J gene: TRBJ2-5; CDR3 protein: CASSLGTGLGTQYF; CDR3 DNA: TGTGCCAGCAGCTTGGGGACAGGGTTGGGGACCCAGTACTTC
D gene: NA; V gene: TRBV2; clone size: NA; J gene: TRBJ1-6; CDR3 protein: CASSGRGFYNSPLHF; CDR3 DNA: TGTGCCAGCAGTGGTCGGGGGTTTTATAATTCACCCCTCCACTTT
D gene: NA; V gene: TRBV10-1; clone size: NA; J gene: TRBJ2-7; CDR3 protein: CASSKGKPGEQYF; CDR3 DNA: TGCGCCAGCAGTAAAGGCAAACCGGGCGAGCAGTACTTC
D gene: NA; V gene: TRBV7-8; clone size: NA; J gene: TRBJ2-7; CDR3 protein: CASSLTGAHSYEQYF; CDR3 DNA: TGTGCCAGCAGCTTAACGGGAGCGCACTCCTACGAGCAGTACTTC
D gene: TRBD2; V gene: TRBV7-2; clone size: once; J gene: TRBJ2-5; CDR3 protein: CASRVGTSGARWGQYF; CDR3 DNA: TGTGCCAGCAGGGTTGGGACTAGCGGAGCCCGGTGGGGCCAGTACTTC
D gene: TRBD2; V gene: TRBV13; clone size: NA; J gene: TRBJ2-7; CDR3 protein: CASSSAGVPEQYF; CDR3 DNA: TGTGCCAGCAGCTCAGCGGGAGTCCCCGAGCAGTACTTC
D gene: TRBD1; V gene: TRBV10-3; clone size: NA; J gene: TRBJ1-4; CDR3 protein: CAISESLGQGLHNEKLFF; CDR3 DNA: TGTGCCATCAGTGAGTCGTTAGGACAGGGCCTGCATAATGAAAAACTGTTTTTT
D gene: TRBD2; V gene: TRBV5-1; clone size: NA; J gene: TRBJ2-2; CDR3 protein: CASSGTGLAGATGELFF; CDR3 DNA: TGCGCCAGCAGCGGGACGGGACTAGCGGGTGCTACCGGGGAGCTGTTTTTT
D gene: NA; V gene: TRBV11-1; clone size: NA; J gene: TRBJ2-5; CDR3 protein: CASSSQGRETQYF; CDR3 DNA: TGTGCCAGCAGCTCACAGGGCCGAGAGACCCAGTACTTC
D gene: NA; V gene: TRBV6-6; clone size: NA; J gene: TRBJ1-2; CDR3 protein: CASSNEIQPRSYAF; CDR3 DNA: TGTGCCAGCAGTAACGAGATTCAGCCGCGGAGCTACGCCTTC
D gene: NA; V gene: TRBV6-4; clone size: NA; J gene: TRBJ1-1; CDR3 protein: CASTHLWSPYSEAFF; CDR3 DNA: TGTGCCAGCACTCACTTGTGGAGCCCTTATTCTGAAGCTTTCTTT
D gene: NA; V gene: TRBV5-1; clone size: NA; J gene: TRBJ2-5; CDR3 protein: CASSSRLQGRKTQYF; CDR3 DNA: TGCGCCAGCAGCTCGAGATTACAGGGGAGGAAGACCCAGTACTTC
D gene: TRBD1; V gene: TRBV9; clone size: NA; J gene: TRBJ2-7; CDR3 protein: CASSVATGASYEQYF; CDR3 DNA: TGTGCCAGCAGCGTAGCGACAGGGGCGTCCTACGAGCAGTACTTC
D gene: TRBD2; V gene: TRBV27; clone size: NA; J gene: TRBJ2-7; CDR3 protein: CASSRITLAGSYEQYF; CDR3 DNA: TGTGCCAGCAGTCGAATCACACTAGCGGGGTCCTACGAGCAGTACTTC
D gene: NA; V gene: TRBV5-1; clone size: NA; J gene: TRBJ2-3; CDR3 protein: CASRDFIGTQYF; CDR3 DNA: TGCGCCAGCAGGGACTTCATCGGTACGCAGTATTTT
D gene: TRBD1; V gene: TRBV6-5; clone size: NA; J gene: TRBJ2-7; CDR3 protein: CASSDRVGYEQYF; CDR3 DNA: TGTGCCAGCAGCGACAGGGTCGGGTACGAGCAGTACTTC
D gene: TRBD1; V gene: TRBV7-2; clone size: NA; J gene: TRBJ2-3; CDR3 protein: CASSLDAPGGTDTQYF; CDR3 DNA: TGTGCCAGCAGCTTAGACGCCCCAGGGGGTACAGATACGCAGTATTTT
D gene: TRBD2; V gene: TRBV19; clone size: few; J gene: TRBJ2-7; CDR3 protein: CASSMAGVSYEQYF; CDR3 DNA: TGTGCCAGTAGTATGGCGGGAGTTTCCTACGAGCAGTACTTC
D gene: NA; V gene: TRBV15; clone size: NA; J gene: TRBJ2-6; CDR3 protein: CATANRGSGANGLTF; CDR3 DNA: TGTGCCACAGCAAATAGGGGTTCTGGGGCCAACGGCCTGACTTTC
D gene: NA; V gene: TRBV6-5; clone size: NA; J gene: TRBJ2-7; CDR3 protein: CASRQGAGSTYF; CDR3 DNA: TGTGCCAGCAGACAAGGAGCAGGGTCCACGTACTTC
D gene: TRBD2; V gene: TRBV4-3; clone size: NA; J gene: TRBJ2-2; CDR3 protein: CASSQEGGGELFF; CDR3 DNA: TGCGCCAGCAGCCAAGAGGGAGGGGGGGAGCTGTTTTTT
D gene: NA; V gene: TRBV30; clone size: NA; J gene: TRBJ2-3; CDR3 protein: CAWIGTSSTQYF; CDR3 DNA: TGTGCCTGGATCGGGACTTCAAGTACGCAGTATTTT
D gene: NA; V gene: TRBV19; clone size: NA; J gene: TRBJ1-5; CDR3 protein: CASSIGGHQPQHF; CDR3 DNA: TGTGCCAGTAGTATAGGTGGGCACCAGCCCCAGCATTTT
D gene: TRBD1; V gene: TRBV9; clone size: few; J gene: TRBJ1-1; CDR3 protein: CASSVGYRGTEAFF; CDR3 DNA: TGTGCCAGCAGCGTAGGGTACAGGGGAACTGAAGCTTTCTTT
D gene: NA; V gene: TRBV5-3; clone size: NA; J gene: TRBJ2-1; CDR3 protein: CARSLARVRSYNEQFF; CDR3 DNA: TGTGCCAGAAGCTTGGCGAGGGTAAGGTCCTACAATGAGCAGTTCTTC
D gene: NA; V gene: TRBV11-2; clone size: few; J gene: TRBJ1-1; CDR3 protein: CASSPTAGGRANTEAFF; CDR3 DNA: TGTGCCAGCAGCCCCACCGCGGGAGGGAGGGCGAACACTGAAGCTTTCTTT
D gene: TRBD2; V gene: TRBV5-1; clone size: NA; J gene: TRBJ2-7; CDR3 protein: CASSFSGTSYEQYF; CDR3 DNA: TGCGCCAGCAGCTTTAGCGGGACATCCTACGAGCAGTACTTC
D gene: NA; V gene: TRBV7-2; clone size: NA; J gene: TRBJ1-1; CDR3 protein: CASSSGVTNTEAFF; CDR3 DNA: TGTGCCAGCAGTTCAGGGGTTACAAACACTGAAGCTTTCTTT
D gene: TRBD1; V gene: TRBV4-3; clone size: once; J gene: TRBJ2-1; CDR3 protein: CASSQGGPGTGYNEQFF; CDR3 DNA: TGCGCCAGCAGCCAAGGAGGTCCCGGGACAGGCTACAATGAGCAGTTCTTC
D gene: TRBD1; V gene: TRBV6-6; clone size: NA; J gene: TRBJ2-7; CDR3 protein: CASRRIGTAYEQYF; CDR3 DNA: TGTGCCAGCCGTCGCATAGGGACAGCCTACGAGCAGTACTTC
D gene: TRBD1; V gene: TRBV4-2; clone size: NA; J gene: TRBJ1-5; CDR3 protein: CASSRFHPGTGGAQPQHF; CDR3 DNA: TGTGCCAGCAGCCGATTCCACCCCGGGACAGGGGGCGCTCAGCCCCAGCATTTT
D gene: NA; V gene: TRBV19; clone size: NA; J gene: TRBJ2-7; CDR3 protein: CASSRQGQPLTKSYEQYF; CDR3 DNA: TGTGCCAGTAGTCGGCAGGGCCAACCTCTTACCAAATCCTACGAGCAGTACTTC
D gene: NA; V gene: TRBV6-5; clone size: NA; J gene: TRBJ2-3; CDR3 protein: CASSFSPGPPTDTQYF; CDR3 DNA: TGTGCCAGCAGTTTTTCACCAGGGCCACCCACAGATACGCAGTATTTT
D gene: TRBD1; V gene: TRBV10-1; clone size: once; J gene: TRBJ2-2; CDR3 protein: CASSESTGINTGELFF; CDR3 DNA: TGCGCCAGCAGTGAGTCGACAGGGATAAACACCGGGGAGCTGTTTTTT
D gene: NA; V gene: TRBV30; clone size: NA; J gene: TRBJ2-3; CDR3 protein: CAWRRSGEPAFTDTQYF; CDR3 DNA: TGTGCCTGGAGACGGTCAGGCGAACCAGCCTTCACAGATACGCAGTATTTT
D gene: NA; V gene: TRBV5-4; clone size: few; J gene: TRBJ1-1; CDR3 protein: CASISDLGNTEAFF; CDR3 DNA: TGTGCCAGCATCAGTGACTTGGGGAACACTGAAGCTTTCTTT
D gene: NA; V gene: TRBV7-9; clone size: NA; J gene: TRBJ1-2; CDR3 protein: CASSLVLNYGYTF; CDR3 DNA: TGTGCCAGCAGCTTAGTATTGAACTATGGCTACACCTTC
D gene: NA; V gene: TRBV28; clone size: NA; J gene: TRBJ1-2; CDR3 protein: CASSWQGYYGYTF; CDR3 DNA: TGTGCCAGCAGTTGGCAGGGATACTATGGCTACACCTTC
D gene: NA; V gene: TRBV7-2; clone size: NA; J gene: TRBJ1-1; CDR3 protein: CASSLGGPFRGDTEAFF; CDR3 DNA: TGTGCCAGTAGCTTAGGGGGACCTTTCAGGGGAGACACTGAAGCTTTCTTT
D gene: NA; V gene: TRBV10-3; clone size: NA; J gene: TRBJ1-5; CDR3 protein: CAISESGLDQPQHF; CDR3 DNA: TGTGCCATCAGTGAGTCGGGGCTAGATCAGCCCCAGCATTTT
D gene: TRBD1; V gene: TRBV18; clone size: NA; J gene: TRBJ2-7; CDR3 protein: CASSPPAGGTEQYF; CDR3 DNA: TGTGCCAGCTCACCACCGGCAGGGGGCACCGAGCAGTACTTC
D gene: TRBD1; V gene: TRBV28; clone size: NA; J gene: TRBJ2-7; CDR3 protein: CASQGQQNSYEQYF; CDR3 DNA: TGTGCCAGCCAGGGACAGCAAAACTCCTACGAGCAGTACTTC
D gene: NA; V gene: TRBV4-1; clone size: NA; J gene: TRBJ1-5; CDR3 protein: CASSDPQGSQPQHF; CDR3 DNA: TGCGCCAGCAGCGACCCACAGGGAAGCCAGCCCCAGCATTTT
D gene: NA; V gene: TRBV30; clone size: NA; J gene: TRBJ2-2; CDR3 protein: CAWSERTGTGRGAELFF; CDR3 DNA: TGTGCCTGGAGTGAAAGGACAGGGACCGGCCGGGGGGCCGAGCTGTTTTTT
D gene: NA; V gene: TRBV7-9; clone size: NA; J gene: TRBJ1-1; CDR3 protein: CASSLQRGGQMNTEAFF; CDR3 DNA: TGTGCCAGCAGCTTACAGCGCGGGGGTCAGATGAACACTGAAGCTTTCTTT
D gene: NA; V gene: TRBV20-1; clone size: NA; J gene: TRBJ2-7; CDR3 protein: CSATNPYEQYF; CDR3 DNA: TGCAGTGCTACCAATCCCTACGAGCAGTACTTC
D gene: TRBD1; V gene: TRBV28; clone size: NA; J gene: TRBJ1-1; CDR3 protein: CASSLGTANTEAFF; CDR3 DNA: TGTGCCAGCAGTCTCGGGACAGCGAACACTGAAGCTTTCTTT
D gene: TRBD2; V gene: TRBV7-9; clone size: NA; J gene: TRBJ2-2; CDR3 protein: CASSVGTSGAGELFF; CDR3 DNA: TGTGCCAGCAGCGTCGGGACTAGCGGGGCCGGGGAGCTGTTTTTT
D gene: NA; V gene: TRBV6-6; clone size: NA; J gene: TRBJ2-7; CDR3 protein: CASSYIPRGKWYEQYF; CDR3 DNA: TGTGCCAGCAGTTACATTCCGAGGGGGAAGTGGTACGAGCAGTACTTC
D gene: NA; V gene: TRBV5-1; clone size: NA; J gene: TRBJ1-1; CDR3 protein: CASSSGLQGRNTEAFF; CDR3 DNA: TGCGCCAGCAGCTCTGGCCTTCAGGGGCGGAACACTGAAGCTTTCTTT
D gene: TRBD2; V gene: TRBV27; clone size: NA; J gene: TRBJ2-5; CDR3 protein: CASSSLAGAETQYF; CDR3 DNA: TGTGCCAGCAGTTCTCTAGCGGGAGCTGAGACCCAGTACTTC
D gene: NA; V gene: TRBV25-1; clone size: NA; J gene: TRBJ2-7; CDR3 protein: CASLPGGASYEQYF; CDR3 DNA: TGTGCCAGCCTCCCGGGTGGCGCTTCCTACGAGCAGTACTTC
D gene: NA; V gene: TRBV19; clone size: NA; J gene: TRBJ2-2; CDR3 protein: CASSISGFGELFF; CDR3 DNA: TGTGCCAGTAGTATCTCAGGGTTCGGGGAGCTGTTTTTT